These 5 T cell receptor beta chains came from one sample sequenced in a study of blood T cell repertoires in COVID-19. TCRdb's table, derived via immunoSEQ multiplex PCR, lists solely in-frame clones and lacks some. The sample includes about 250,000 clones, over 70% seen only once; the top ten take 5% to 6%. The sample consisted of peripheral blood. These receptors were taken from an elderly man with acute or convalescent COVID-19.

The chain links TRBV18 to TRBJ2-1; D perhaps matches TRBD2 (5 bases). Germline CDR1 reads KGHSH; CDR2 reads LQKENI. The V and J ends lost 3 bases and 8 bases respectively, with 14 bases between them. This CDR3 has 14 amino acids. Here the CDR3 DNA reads TGTGCCAGCTCACCGCCAATCACGAGGGATGAGCAGTTCTTC. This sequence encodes CASSPPITRDEQFF.

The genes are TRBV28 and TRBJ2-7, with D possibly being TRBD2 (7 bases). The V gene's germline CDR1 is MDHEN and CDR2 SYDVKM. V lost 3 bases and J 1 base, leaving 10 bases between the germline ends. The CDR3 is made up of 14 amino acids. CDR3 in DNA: TGTGCCAGCAGTTTGGGGGGGGCGTCCTACGAGCAGTACTTC. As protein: CASSLGGASYEQYF.

CDR3 sequence: CASSPRDIPYDEQYF. CDR3 nucleotides: TGTGCCAGCTCACCACGGGACATACCTTACGACGAGCAGTACTTC. The chain carries TRBV18 and TRBJ2-7, with a possible D match to TRBD1 (6 bases). Deletions cut 1 base from V and 5 bases from J, with 15 bases between. This CDR3 contains 15 residues. CDR1 and CDR2 (germline): KGHSH, LQKENI.

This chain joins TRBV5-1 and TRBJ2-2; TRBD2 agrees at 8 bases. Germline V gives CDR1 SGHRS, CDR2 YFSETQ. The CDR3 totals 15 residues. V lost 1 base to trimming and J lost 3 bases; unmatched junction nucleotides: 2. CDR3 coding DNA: TGCGCCAGCAGCTTGTACGGGAGGGACACCGGGGAGCTGTTTTTT. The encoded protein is CASSLYGRDTGELFF.

The CDR3 region is CASSSGDNYGYTF. CDR3 nucleotide sequence: TGCGCCAGCAGTTCAGGGGATAACTATGGCTACACCTTC. The V gene is TRBV5-1, the J gene TRBJ1-2, with D maybe TRBD1 (6 bases). V gave up 5 bases and J gave up 1 base, with 9 bases separating them. The CDR3 length is 13 residues. Germline V CDR1 and CDR2: SGHRS, YFSETQ.